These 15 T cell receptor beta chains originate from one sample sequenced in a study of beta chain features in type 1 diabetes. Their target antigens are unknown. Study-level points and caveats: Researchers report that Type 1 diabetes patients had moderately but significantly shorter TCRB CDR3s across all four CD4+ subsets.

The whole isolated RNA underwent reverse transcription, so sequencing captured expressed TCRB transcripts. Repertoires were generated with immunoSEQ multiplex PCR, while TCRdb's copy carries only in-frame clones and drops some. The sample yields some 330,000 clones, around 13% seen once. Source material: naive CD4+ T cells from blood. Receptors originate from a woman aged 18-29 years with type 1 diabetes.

CDR3 sequence reads: CAWSSGNQPQHF. The CDR3 DNA reads as TGTGCCTGGAGTTCAGGTAATCAGCCCCAGCATTTT. The V and J genes are TRBV30 and TRBJ1-5, with D unclear. CDR3 length equals 12 residues. Germline values: CDR1 GTSNPN, CDR2 SVGIG (reference sequence). Trimming removed 2 bases from V and 4 bases from J, with 6 bases in between.

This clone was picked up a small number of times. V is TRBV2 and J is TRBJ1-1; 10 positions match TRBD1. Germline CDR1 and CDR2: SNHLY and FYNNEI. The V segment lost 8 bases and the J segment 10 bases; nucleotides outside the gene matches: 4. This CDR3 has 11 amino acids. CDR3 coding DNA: TGTGCCAGCGGGGGACAGGGGTTAGCTTTCTTT. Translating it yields CASGGQGLAFF.

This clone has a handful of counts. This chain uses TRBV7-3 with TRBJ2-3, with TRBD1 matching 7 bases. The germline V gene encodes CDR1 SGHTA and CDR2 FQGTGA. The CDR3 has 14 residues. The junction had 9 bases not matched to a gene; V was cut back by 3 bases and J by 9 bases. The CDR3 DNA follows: TGTGCCAGCAGCTTGCAGACAGGGCAAGACACGCAGTATTTT. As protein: CASSLQTGQDTQYF.

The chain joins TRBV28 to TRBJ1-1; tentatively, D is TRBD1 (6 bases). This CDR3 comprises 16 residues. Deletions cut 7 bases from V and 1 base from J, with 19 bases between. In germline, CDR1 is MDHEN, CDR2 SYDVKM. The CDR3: CASIVWTTGANTEAFF. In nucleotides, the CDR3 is TGTGCCAGCATCGTGTGGACGACAGGTGCGAACACTGAAGCTTTCTTT.

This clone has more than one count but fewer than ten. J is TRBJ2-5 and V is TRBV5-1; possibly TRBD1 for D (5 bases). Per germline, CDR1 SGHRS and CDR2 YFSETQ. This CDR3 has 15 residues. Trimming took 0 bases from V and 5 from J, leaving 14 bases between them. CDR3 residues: CASSLGGSLQETQYF. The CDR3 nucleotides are TGCGCCAGCAGCTTGGGGGGCAGCCTCCAGGAGACCCAGTACTTC.

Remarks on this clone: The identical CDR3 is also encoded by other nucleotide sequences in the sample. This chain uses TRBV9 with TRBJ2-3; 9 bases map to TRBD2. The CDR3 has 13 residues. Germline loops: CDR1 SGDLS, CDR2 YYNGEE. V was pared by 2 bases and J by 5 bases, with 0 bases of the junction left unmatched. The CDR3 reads CASSVSGRDTQYF. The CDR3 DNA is TGTGCCAGCAGCGTTAGCGGGAGAGATACGCAGTATTTT.

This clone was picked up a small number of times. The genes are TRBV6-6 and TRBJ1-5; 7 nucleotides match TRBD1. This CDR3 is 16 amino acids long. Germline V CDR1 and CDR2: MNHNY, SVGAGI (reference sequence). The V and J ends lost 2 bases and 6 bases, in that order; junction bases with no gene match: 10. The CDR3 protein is CASSYPRTGTTQPQHF. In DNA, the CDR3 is TGTGCCAGCAGTTACCCCAGGACAGGAACGACTCAGCCCCAGCATTTT.

The CDR3 bases are TGCAGCGCCAAAAAGGACTATGACACTGAAGCTTTCTTT. It translates to CSAKKDYDTEAFF. The chain combines TRBV29-1 with TRBJ1-1, with D uncertain. V was pared by 7 bases and J by 3 bases, with 15 bases between. This CDR3 comprises 13 residues. Germline V lookup: CDR1 SQVTM, CDR2 ANQGSEA.

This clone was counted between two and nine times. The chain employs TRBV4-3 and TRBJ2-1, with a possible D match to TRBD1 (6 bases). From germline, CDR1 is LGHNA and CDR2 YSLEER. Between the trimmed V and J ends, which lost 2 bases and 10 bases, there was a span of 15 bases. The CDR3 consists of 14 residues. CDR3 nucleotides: TGCGCCAGCAGCCAAAGACAGGAGGTGTTCGAGCAGTTCTTC. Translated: CASSQRQEVFEQFF.

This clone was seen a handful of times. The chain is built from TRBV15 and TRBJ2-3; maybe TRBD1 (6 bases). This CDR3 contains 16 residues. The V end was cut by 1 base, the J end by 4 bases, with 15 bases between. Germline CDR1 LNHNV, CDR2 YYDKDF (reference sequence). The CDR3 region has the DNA TGTGCCACCAGCAGAGTAGTTCGGGCAGGGGCAGATACGCAGTATTTT. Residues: CATSRVVRAGADTQYF.

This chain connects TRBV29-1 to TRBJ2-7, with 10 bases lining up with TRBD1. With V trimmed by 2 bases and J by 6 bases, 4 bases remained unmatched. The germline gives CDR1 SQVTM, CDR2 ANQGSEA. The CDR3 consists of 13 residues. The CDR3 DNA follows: TGCAGCGTTGAACCGACAGGGGGCTCCGAGCAGTACTTC. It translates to CSVEPTGGSEQYF.

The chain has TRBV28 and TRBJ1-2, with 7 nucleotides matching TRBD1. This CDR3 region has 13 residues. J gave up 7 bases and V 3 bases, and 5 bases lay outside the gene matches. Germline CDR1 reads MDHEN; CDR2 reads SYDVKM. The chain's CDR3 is CASSLGTDLGYTF. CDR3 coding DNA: TGTGCCAGCAGTTTGGGGACAGACCTTGGCTACACCTTC.

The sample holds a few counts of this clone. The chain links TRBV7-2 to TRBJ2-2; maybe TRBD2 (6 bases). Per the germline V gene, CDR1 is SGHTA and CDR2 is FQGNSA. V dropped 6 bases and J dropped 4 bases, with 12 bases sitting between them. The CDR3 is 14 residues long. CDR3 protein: CASRSGDLTGELFF. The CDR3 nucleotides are TGTGCCAGCAGATCGGGAGACCTCACCGGGGAGCTGTTTTTT. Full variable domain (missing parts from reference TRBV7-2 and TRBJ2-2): GAGVSQSPSNKVTEKGKDVELRCDPISGHTALYWYRQSLGQGLEFLIYFQGNSAPDKSGLPSDRFSAERTGGSVSTLTIQRTQQEDSAVYLCASRSGDLTGELFFGEGSRLTVL.

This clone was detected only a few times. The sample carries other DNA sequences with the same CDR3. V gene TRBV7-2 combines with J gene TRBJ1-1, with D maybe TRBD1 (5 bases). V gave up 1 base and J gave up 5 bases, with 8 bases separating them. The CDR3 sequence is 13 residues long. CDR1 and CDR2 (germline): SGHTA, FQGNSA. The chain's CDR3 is CASSLDGGTEAFF. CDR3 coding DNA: TGTGCCAGCAGCTTAGATGGGGGGACTGAAGCTTTCTTT. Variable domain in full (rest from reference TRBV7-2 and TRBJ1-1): GAGVSQSPSNKVTEKGKDVELRCDPISGHTALYWYRQSLGQGLEFLIYFQGNSAPDKSGLPSDRFSAERTGGSVSTLTIQRTQQEDSAVYLCASSLDGGTEAFFGQGTRLTVV.

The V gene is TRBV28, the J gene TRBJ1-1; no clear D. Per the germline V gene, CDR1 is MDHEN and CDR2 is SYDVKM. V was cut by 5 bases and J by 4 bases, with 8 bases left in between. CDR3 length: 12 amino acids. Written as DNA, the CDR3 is TGTGCCAGCAGTCCCCTACCCACTGAAGCTTTCTTT. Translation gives CASSPLPTEAFF.